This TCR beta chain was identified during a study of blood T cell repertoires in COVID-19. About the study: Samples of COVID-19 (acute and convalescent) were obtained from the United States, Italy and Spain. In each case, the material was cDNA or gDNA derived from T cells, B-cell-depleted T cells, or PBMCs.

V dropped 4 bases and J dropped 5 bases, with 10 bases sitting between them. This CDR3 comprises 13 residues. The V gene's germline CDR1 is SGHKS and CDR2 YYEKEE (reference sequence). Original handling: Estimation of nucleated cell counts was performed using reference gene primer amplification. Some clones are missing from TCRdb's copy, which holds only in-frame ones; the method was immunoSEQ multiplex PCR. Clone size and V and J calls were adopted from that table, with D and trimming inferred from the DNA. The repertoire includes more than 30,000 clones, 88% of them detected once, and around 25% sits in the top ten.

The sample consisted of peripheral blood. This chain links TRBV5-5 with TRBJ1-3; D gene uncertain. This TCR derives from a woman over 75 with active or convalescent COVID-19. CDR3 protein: CASSPGGRNTIYF. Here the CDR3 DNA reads TGTGCCAGCAGCCCCGGCGGGAGAAACACCATATATTTT.